This entry lists 24 T cell receptor beta chains sequenced from one sample in a study of blood T cell repertoires in COVID-19. Here immunoSEQ multiplex PCR was the method, and the copy in TCRdb shows in-frame clones only, minus some. The table shows approximately 210,000 clones, with 70% to 90% occurring only once. What was sequenced was peripheral blood. All receptors come from a young man who had recovered from COVID-19.

This clone was counted once. J is TRBJ1-5 and V is TRBV19, with D possibly being TRBD1 (5 bases). Germline V CDR1 and CDR2: LNHDA, SQIVND (reference sequence). V was pared by 3 bases and J by 2 bases, with 14 bases between. CDR3 size: 16 residues. The CDR3 coding sequence is TGTGCCAGTAGTATGGGGTCGGGGGGACGCAATCAGCCCCAGCATTTT. Its translation: CASSMGSGGRNQPQHF.

V gene TRBV14 combines with J gene TRBJ1-4; D is ambiguous. Germline V gene data show CDR1 as SGHDN and CDR2 as FVKESK. With 4 bases removed from V and 4 bases from J, the gap between germline ends came to 13 bases. The CDR3 consists of 15 residues. The CDR3 sequence: CASSPMDGLNEKLFF. DNA of the CDR3: TGTGCCAGCAGCCCCATGGACGGACTTAATGAAAAACTGTTTTTT.

This rearrangement joins TRBV2 to TRBJ2-2, with TRBD1 matching over 8 bases. The length of the CDR3 is 15 residues. J was trimmed by 6 bases and V by 8 bases; bases with no gene match: 11. The V gene's germline CDR1 is SNHLY and CDR2 FYNNEI. The CDR3 DNA sequence: TGTGCCAGCTCCCGACGGACAGGGATCTCCGGGGAGCTGTTTTTT. Its translation: CASSRRTGISGELFF.

The chain has TRBV19 and TRBJ2-5; 8 positions agree with TRBD2. V dropped 5 bases and J dropped 4; count of bases not matched to a gene: 9. CDR1 is LNHDA, CDR2 SQIVND, per germline (reference sequence). The CDR3 extends over 15 amino acids. The CDR3 DNA is TGTGCCAGTAGTCGAAGCGGGGGTTTAGGAGAGACCCAGTACTTC. As protein: CASSRSGGLGETQYF.

There are a few counts of this clone. This chain connects TRBV6-1 to TRBJ1-1; TRBD1 matches at 10 bases. CDR3 length equals 16 residues. Germline values: CDR1 MNHNS, CDR2 SASEGT. V shed 2 bases and J 10 bases; nucleotides not matched to a gene: 13. CDR3 region: CASSELRQGARRLAFF. CDR3 coding DNA: TGTGCCAGCAGTGAATTGCGACAGGGGGCGAGGAGGTTAGCTTTCTTT.

The chain couples TRBV2 to TRBJ2-2, with TRBD2 identical over 15 bases. Germline V lookup: CDR1 SNHLY, CDR2 FYNNEI. The junction had 11 bases not matched to a gene; V was cut back by 9 bases and J by 6 bases. The CDR3 has 17 residues. The CDR3: CASRTSGGAVQAGELFF. Here the CDR3 DNA reads TGTGCCAGTCGGACTAGCGGGGGGGCCGTCCAAGCCGGGGAGCTGTTTTTT. Combining the CDR3 with reference TRBV2 and TRBJ2-2 gives the whole variable domain EPEVTQTPSHQVTQMGQEVILRCVPISNHLYFYWYRQILGQKVEFLVSFYNNEISEKSEIFDDQFSVERPDGSNFTLKIRSTKLEDSAMYFCASRTSGGAVQAGELFFGEGSRLTVL.

V usage is TRBV2 and J usage is TRBJ1-5; D unclear. The germline V and J ends were trimmed by 8 bases and 4 bases, with 15 bases remaining between them. This CDR3 spans 14 amino acids. The germline CDR1 and CDR2 sequences are SNHLY and FYNNEI. The chain's CDR3 is CASDPGTLNQPQHF. CDR3 in DNA: TGTGCCAGCGATCCAGGAACCTTGAATCAGCCCCAGCATTTT. Using reference TRBV2 and TRBJ1-5 for the parts outside the CDR3, the full variable domain is EPEVTQTPSHQVTQMGQEVILRCVPISNHLYFYWYRQILGQKVEFLVSFYNNEISEKSEIFDDQFSVERPDGSNFTLKIRSTKLEDSAMYFCASDPGTLNQPQHFGDGTRLSIL.

The chain uses TRBV5-1 and TRBJ1-4; 12 positions agree with TRBD1. V shed 2 bases, J shed 10 bases, and the junction held 9 bases outside the gene matches. Germline V gene data show CDR1 as SGHRS and CDR2 as YFSETQ. The CDR3 extends over 16 amino acids. CDR3 in amino acids: CASSLSPGQGAGKLFF. The CDR3 nucleotides are TGCGCCAGCAGCTTATCCCCGGGACAGGGGGCAGGAAAACTGTTTTTT.

The chain recombines TRBV30 with TRBJ2-1, with 7 nucleotides matching TRBD2. Germline CDR1 and CDR2: GTSNPN and SVGIG (reference sequence). The CDR3 is 14 residues long. J gave up 12 bases and V 2 bases, and 13 bases lay outside the gene matches. CDR3 coding DNA: TGTGCCTGGAGTAGACCCGTGCGGCCGGGGGGGCAGTTCTTC. It yields the protein CAWSRPVRPGGQFF.

The genes are TRBV5-1 and TRBJ1-3, with D perhaps TRBD1 (5 bases). CDR3 length: 14 amino acids. Trimming pared 0 bases from V and 4 bases from J, leaving 8 bases between. Germline values: CDR1 SGHRS, CDR2 YFSETQ. CDR3 sequence (DNA): TGCGCCAGCAGCTTGGTCCAGGGCGGAAACACCATATATTTT. This translates into CASSLVQGGNTIYF.

The V and J genes are TRBV6-5 and TRBJ1-1, with 7 bases fitting TRBD1. Germline V gene lookup returns CDR1 MNHEY and CDR2 SVGAGI. CDR3 length equals 15 residues. Trimming at V came to 5 bases and at J to 1 base, leaving 7 bases not matched to a gene. Here the CDR3 reads CASSTGQAPNTEAFF. CDR3 DNA sequence: TGTGCCAGCAGTACAGGACAGGCTCCGAACACTGAAGCTTTCTTT.

V is TRBV9 and J is TRBJ2-3; D remains ambiguous. This CDR3 has 14 amino acids. Trimming removed 4 bases from V and 1 base from J, with 10 bases in between. The germline V gene has CDR1 SGDLS and CDR2 YYNGEE. The CDR3 nucleotides read TGTGCCAGCAGCCTCCCCAGTGGCACAGATACGCAGTATTTT. It is translated as CASSLPSGTDTQYF.

A single count supports this clone. CDR3 bases: TGCGCCAGCAAAATGGGCCCCGATATCGTCTATGGCTACACCTTC. Protein: CASKMGPDIVYGYTF. V usage is TRBV5-1 and J usage is TRBJ1-2; D ambiguous. The CDR3 extends over 15 amino acids. The germline V and J ends were trimmed by 6 bases and 4 bases, with 19 bases remaining between them. From germline, CDR1 is SGHRS and CDR2 YFSETQ. Full variable domain (outside the CDR3, taken from reference TRBV5-1 and TRBJ1-2): KAGVTQTPRYLIKTRGQQVTLSCSPISGHRSVSWYQQTPGQGLQFLFEYFSETQRNKGNFPGRFSGRQFSNSRSEMNVSTLELGDSALYLCASKMGPDIVYGYTFGSGTRLTVV.

A few counts support this clone. The J gene is TRBJ1-1, the V gene TRBV27, with D tentatively TRBD1 (5 bases). CDR3 length: 12 residues. V lost 0 bases and J lost 11, with 10 bases in between. In germline, CDR1 is MNHEY, CDR2 SMNVEV (reference sequence). The CDR3 DNA reads as TGTGCCAGCAGTTTATCGGGGGGGAGCGCTTTCTTT. Its translation: CASSLSGGSAFF.

The J gene is TRBJ1-1, the V gene TRBV5-1; 7 nucleotides match TRBD1. The V gene end was trimmed by 4 bases and the J gene end by 1 base; junction bases not matched to a gene: 7. The CDR3 is 15 amino acids. Germline lookup yields CDR1 SGHRS and CDR2 YFSETQ. CDR3: CASSGTGVPNTEAFF. The CDR3, as DNA: TGCGCCAGCAGCGGAACAGGGGTTCCGAACACTGAAGCTTTCTTT.

The gene calls are TRBV11-2 and TRBJ2-5; TRBD2 is a possible D gene (6 bases). Germline loops: CDR1 SGHAT, CDR2 FQNNGV. This CDR3 is built from 16 residues. V was clipped by 1 base and J by 1 base, with 13 bases between them. The CDR3 sequence is CASSLVGGSPQETQYF. CDR3 DNA sequence: TGTGCCAGCAGCTTAGTTGGAGGGAGTCCCCAAGAGACCCAGTACTTC.

V gene TRBV6-4 combines with J gene TRBJ2-3; 12 bases agree with TRBD2. The V gene end was trimmed by 5 bases and the J gene end by 5 bases; junction bases not matched to a gene: 5. The CDR3 contains 15 residues. Germline V gives CDR1 MRHNA, CDR2 SNTAGT. The CDR3 loop is CASSLLAGGGDTQYF. CDR3 bases: TGTGCCAGCAGTCTACTAGCGGGGGGAGGAGATACGCAGTATTTT.

This chain joins TRBV3-1 (or the pseudogene TRBV3-2) and TRBJ2-5, with 8 bases identical to TRBD1. V dropped 5 bases and J dropped 4; count of bases not matched to a gene: 6. From germline, CDR1 is LGHDT and CDR2 YNNKEL (reference sequence). This CDR3 is built from 14 residues. The CDR3 here is CASSLTGGGETQYF. Written as DNA, the CDR3 is TGTGCCAGCAGCTTAACAGGGGGTGGAGAGACCCAGTACTTC.

The chain joins TRBV12-5 to TRBJ1-1; D gene uncertain. The germline V and J ends were trimmed by 2 bases and 0 bases, with 10 bases remaining between them. Germline CDR1 is LGHNT and CDR2 is FRNRAP. The CDR3 consists of 15 residues. This CDR3 reads CASGLSWSLNTEAFF. DNA of the CDR3: TGTGCTAGTGGTTTGTCCTGGAGTTTGAACACTGAAGCTTTCTTT.

The V gene is TRBV6-1, the J gene TRBJ2-7; maybe TRBD1 (6 bases). CDR3 length equals 15 residues. V dropped 1 base and J dropped 7 bases, with 17 bases sitting between them. The germline gives CDR1 MNHNS, CDR2 SASEGT. Here the CDR3 DNA reads TGTGCCAGCAGTGAAGAAAAGGGGGTCGTGAGGGAGCAGTACTTC. The encoded protein is CASSEEKGVVREQYF.

The chain carries TRBV2 and TRBJ2-5; 7 bases map to TRBD1. Germline loops: CDR1 SNHLY, CDR2 FYNNEI. The CDR3 runs 13 residues. Trimming removed 7 bases from V and 2 bases from J; junction bases left unmatched: 4. CDR3 sequence (DNA): TGTGCCAGCAAAAAGACAGGGCAAGAGACCCAGTACTTC. This sequence encodes CASKKTGQETQYF.

DNA for the CDR3: TGTGCCACCAGTGATTTGCCTAATACGCAGTATTTT. Residues: CATSDLPNTQYF. The chain combines TRBV24-1 with TRBJ2-3; D gene unclear. Germline CDR1 is KGHDR and CDR2 is SFDVKD. V was clipped by 0 bases and J by 7 bases, with 4 bases between them. The CDR3 contains 12 residues.

This clone occurred once. The chain combines TRBV5-1 with TRBJ2-7; the D gene is possibly TRBD2 (5 bases). This CDR3 comprises 14 residues. Germline loops: CDR1 SGHRS, CDR2 YFSETQ. V lost 2 bases and J lost 4, with 13 bases in between. CDR3 DNA sequence: TGCGCCAGCAGCTTCGATACCGGGATTTACGAGCAGTACTTC. This sequence encodes CASSFDTGIYEQYF.

The rearrangement links TRBV18 to TRBJ2-5; tentative D call: TRBD2 (6 bases). V was shortened by 3 bases and J by 5 bases, with 16 bases between the two germline ends. The length of the CDR3 is 15 residues. Germline lookup yields CDR1 KGHSH and CDR2 LQKENI. The DNA of the CDR3 is TGTGCCAGCTCACCTATAGCTCCCCGGGGGGAGACCCAGTACTTC. The encoded protein is CASSPIAPRGETQYF.